This T cell receptor (beta chain) comes out of a study of T cells in tuberculosis. After thawing and overnight rest, PBMC were stained with GMM-loaded CD1B tetramer, viability dye and anti-CD3 for sorting. CD1B tetramers were loaded with Rhodococcus equi-derived C32 glucose monomycolate. CD14-expressing monocytes were removed from PBMC before cryopreservation and sorting. From each donor, about 100,000 tetramer-negative cells were sorted. V shed 5 bases, J shed 4 bases, and the junction held 18 bases outside the gene matches. Per germline, CDR1 SEHNR and CDR2 FQNEAQ (reference sequence). The CDR3 is made up of 18 amino acids. The table came from immunoSEQ multiplex PCR; TCRdb's copy has only in-frame clones and leaves some out. The sample includes more than 70,000 clones, roughly 88% seen only once; the top ten take under 2.5%. Study-level points and caveats: The stringent gate may have excluded weak CD1B-GMM tetramer binders.

V usage is TRBV7-9 and J usage is TRBJ2-5; 8 bases line up with TRBD2. Sequenced: CD1b-GMM tetramer-negative cells sorted from PBMCs. This TCR came from an adult woman with latent tuberculosis. CDR3 region: CASSPTLTDGGALETQYF. The CDR3 nucleotides are TGTGCCAGCAGCCCCACCCTGACGGACGGGGGGGCCTTAGAGACCCAGTACTTC.